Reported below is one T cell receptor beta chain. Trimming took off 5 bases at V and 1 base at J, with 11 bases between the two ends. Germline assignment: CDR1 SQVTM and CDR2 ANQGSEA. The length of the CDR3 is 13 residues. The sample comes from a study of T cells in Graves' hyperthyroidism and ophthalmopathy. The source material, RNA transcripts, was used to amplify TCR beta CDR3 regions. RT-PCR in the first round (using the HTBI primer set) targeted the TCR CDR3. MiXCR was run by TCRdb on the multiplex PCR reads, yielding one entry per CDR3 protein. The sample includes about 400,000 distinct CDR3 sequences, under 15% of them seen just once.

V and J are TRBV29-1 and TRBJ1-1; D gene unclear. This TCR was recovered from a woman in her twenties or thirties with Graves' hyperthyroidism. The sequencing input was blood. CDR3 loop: CSVKGPKNTEAFF. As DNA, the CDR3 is TGCAGCGTTAAGGGCCCGAAGAACACTGAAGCTTTCTTT.